This TCR beta chain was captured by sequencing in a study of a mutant IDH1 vaccine in newly diagnosed glioma. Study at large: Those enrolled had earlier been treated with radiotherapy, temozolomide, or both, mostly both.

Here immunoSEQ multiplex PCR was the method, and the copy in TCRdb shows in-frame clones only, minus some. The sample holds roughly 60,000 clones, about 86% seen once. CDR3 length equals 14 residues. V was cut by 7 bases and J by 1 base, with 14 bases left in between. CDR1 and CDR2 from the germline V gene are MDHEN and SYDVKM. Time point meaning: week 5, during vaccination. In every dose of vaccine, 300 ug of mutant IDH1 20-mer peptide was given alongside topical imiquimod. New WHO grade 3 or 4 astrocytomas that were IDH1-mutant and ATRX-lost had been found in donors. Note on this clone: Its antigen is undetermined.

The chain carries TRBV28 and TRBJ2-7, with D tentatively TRBD2 (6 bases). The sequenced sample was PBMCs, obtained from a glioma patient whose treatment included an IDH1 peptide vaccine. This TCR was sampled from a woman between 45 and 60 years old with glioma. The CDR3 is CASIPIGTSYEQYF. CDR3 bases: TGTGCCAGCATTCCCATCGGGACTTCCTACGAGCAGTACTTC. The full variable domain, rest sourced from reference TRBV28 and TRBJ2-7, is DVKVTQSSRYLVKRTGEKVFLECVQDMDHENMFWYRQDPGLGLRLIYFSYDVKMKEKGDIPEGYSVSREKKERFSLILESASTNQTSMYLCASIPIGTSYEQYFGPGTRLTVT.